The subject of this entry is one T cell receptor beta chain. The antigen is unknown. The sample is drawn from a study of CD8 T cells in Susac syndrome. Regarding the study as a whole: Regarding the TCR sequencing and HLA analysis, the study admitted that a relatively small number of individuals were involved.

V lost 5 bases and J 4 bases, leaving 16 bases between the germline ends. Germline CDR1 SEHNR, CDR2 FQNEAQ (reference sequence). The CDR3 extends over 15 amino acids. An input of about 0.5 to 1 ug of RNA was subjected to reverse transcription using random hexamers. The authors amplified TCR beta CDR3 across 54 Vbeta and 13 Jbeta using immunoSEQ multiplex PCR. A single record per CDR3 protein comes from TCRdb applying MiXCR to the immunoSEQ multiplex PCR reads. The repertoire includes more than 100,000 distinct CDR3 sequences, over 75% of them detected once, and more than 0.5% sits in the top ten. TCR beta sequencing covered blood CD8+ and CD4+ T cells. Relapsing-remitting disease, either stable or active, was present in the multiple sclerosis controls, who were treatment-naive patients.

Sample: CD8+ T cells from PBMCs. This clonotype originated in a human donor with multiple sclerosis. The chain couples TRBV7-9 to TRBJ2-3; TRBD2 is a possible D gene (5 bases). CDR3 in DNA: TGTGCCAGCAGCCTCAGAGGGCTAGACTCAGATACGCAGTATTTT. Translating gives CASSLRGLDSDTQYF.